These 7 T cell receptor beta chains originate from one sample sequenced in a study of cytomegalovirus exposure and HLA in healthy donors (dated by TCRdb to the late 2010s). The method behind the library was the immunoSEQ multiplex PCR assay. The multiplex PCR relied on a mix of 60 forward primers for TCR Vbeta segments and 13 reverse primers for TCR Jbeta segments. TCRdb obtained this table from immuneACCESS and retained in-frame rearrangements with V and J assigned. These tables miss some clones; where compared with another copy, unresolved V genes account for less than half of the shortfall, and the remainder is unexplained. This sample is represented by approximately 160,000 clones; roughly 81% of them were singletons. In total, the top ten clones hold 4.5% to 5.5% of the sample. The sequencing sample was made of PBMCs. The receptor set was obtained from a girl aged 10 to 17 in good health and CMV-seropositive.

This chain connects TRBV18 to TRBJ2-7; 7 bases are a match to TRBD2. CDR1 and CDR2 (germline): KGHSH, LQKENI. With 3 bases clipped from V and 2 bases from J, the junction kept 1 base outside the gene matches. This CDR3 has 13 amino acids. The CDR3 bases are TGTGCCAGCTCACCCGGGACTACCTACGAGCAGTACTTC. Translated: CASSPGTTYEQYF.

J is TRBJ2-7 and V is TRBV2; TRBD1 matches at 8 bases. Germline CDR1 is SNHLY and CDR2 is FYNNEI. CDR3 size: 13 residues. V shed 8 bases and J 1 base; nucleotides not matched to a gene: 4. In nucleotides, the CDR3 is TGTGCCAGCGAGGACAGGGCTTCCTACGAGCAGTACTTC. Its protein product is CASEDRASYEQYF. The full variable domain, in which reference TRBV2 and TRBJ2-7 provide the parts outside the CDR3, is EPEVTQTPSHQVTQMGQEVILRCVPISNHLYFYWYRQILGQKVEFLVSFYNNEISEKSEIFDDQFSVERPDGSNFTLKIRSTKLEDSAMYFCASEDRASYEQYFGPGTRLTVT.

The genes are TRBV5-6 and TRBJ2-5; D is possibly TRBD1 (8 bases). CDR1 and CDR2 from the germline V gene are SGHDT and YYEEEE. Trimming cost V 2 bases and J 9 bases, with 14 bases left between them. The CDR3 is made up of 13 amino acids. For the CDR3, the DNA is TGTGCCAGCAGCTTAAGGACAGGGAGGGCCCAGTACTTC. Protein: CASSLRTGRAQYF.

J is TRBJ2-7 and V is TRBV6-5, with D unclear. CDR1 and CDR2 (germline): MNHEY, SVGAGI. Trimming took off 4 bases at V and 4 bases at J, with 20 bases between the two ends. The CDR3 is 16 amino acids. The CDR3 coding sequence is TGTGCCAGCAGTTTACAACCAGCGATCCCCCCTTACGAGCAGTACTTC. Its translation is CASSLQPAIPPYEQYF.

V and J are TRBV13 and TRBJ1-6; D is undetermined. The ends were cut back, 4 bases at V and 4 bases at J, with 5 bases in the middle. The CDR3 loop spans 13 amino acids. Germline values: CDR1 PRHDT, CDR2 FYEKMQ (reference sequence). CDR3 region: CASSSLYNSPLHF. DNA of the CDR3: TGTGCCAGCAGCTCTCTTTATAATTCACCCCTCCACTTT.

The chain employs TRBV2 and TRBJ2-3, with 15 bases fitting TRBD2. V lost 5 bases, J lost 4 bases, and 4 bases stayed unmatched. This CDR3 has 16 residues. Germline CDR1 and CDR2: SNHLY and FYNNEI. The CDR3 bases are TGTGCCAGCAGTAGGGGACTAGCGGGAGGTGCAGATACGCAGTATTTT. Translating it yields CASSRGLAGGADTQYF.

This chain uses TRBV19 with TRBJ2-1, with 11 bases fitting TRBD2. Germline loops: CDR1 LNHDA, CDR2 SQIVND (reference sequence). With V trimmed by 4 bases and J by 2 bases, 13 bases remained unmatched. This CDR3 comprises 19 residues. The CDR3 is CASSKVVDSGGAAYNEQFF. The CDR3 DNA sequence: TGTGCCAGTAGTAAGGTGGTGGATAGCGGGGGGGCCGCCTACAATGAGCAGTTCTTC.